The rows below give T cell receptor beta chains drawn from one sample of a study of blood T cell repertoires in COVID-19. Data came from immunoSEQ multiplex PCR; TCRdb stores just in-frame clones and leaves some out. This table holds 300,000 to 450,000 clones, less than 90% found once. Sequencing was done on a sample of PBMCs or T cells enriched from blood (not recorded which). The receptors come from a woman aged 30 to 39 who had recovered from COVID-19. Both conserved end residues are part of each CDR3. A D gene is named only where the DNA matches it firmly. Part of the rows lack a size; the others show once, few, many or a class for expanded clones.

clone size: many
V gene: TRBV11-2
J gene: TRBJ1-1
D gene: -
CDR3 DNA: TGTGCCAGCAGCAACCGGGACACCACTGAAGCTTTCTTT
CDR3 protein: CASSNRDTTEAFF

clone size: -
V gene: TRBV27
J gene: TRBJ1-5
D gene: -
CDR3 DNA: TGTGCCAGCAGCCCCCGACTTTTCGGAGGCAATCAGCCCCAGCATTTT
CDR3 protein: CASSPRLFGGNQPQHF

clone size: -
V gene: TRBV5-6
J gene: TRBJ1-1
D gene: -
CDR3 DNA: TGTGCCAGCAGCTTGGCCGGGACTGAAGAAGCTTTCTTT
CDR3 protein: CASSLAGTEEAFF

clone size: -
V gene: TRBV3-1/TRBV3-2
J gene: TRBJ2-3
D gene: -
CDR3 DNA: TGTGCCAGCAGCCAGAACTCCCGCGGGGCATCGCAGTATTTT
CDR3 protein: CASSQNSRGASQYF

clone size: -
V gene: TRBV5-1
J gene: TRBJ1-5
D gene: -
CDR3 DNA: TGCGCCAGCAGCTTGGGGGACTCCTTCAATCAGCCCCAGCATTTT
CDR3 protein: CASSLGDSFNQPQHF

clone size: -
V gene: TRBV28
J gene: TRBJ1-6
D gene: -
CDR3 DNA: TGTGCCAGCAGTTCACTGCCACCCCTCCACTTT
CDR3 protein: CASSSLPPLHF

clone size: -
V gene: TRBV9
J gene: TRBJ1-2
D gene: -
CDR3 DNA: TGTGCCAGCGGGGGGATCGGGCAAAACTATGGCTACACCTTC
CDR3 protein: CASGGIGQNYGYTF

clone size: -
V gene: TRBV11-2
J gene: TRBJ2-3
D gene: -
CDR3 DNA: TGTGCCAGCAGCTTTAGAGGAGCGAGGACAGATACGCAGTATTTT
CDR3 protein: CASSFRGARTDTQYF

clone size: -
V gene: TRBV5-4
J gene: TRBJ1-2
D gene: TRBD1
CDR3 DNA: TGTGCCAGCAGCTTGAGGCTGGGGACGGACAGGGGGCGCGGCTACACCTTC
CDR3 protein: CASSLRLGTDRGRGYTF

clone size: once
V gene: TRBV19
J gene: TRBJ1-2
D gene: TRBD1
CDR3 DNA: TGTGCCAGTGGCGCCAGCGCAGGGGGGCACTATGGCTACACCTTC
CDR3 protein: CASGASAGGHYGYTF

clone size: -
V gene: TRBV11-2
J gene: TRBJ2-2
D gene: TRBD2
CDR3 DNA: TGTGCCAGCAGCCCACGGGGGGAGCGGAACACCGGGGAGCTGTTTTTT
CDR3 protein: CASSPRGERNTGELFF

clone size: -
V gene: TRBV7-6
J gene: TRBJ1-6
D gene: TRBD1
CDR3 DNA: TGTGCCAGCAGCCCCTCTGCGCAGGGGGATTCACCCCTCCACTTT
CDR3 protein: CASSPSAQGDSPLHF

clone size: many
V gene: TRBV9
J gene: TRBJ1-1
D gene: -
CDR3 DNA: TGTGCCAGCAGCGTAGGCCCCGAGCCCGGCCAGAGGGTAGCTTTCTTT
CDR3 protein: CASSVGPEPGQRVAFF

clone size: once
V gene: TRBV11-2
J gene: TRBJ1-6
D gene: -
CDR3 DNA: TGTGCCAGCAGCGCCCGACACGATTCACCCCTCCACTTT
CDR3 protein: CASSARHDSPLHF

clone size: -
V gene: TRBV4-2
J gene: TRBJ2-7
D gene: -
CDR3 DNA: TGTGCCAGCAGCCAAGCCGGGTTGGGGGCGGAGCAGTACTTC
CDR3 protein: CASSQAGLGAEQYF

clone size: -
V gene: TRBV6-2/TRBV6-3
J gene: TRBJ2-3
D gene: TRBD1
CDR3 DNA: TGTGCCAGCAGCGGACAGGGCATGCCTACAGATACGCAGTATTTT
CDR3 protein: CASSGQGMPTDTQYF

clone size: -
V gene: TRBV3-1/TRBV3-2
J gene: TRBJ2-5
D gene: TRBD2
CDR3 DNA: TGTGCCAGCAGCCTCGGGGCGGGGGGTCAAGAGACCCAGTACTTC
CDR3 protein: CASSLGAGGQETQYF

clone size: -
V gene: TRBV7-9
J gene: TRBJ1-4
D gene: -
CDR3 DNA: TGTGCCAGCAGCTTAGACAGGGCTGAAAAACTGTTTTTT
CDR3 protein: CASSLDRAEKLFF

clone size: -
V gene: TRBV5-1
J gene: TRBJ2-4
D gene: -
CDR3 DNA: TGCGCCAGCAGCTTACGGACAGAGCCAGCCAAAAACATTCAGTACTTC
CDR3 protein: CASSLRTEPAKNIQYF

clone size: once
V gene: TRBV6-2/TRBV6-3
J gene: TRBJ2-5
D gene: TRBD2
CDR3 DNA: TGTGCCAGCAGTTACTCAGATGCTAGCGGGGGTCCTTACCAAGAGACCCAGTACTTC
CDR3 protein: CASSYSDASGGPYQETQYF

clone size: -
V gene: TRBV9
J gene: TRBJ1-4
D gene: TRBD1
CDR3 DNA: TGTGCCAGCAGCGTAGAGGGGGCTCCTAATGAAAAACTGTTTTTT
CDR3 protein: CASSVEGAPNEKLFF

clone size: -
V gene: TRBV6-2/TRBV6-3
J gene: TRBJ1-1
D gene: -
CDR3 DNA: TGTGCCAGCAGCACTTTAGGGGCCCTCAACACTGAAGCTTTCTTT
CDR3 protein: CASSTLGALNTEAFF

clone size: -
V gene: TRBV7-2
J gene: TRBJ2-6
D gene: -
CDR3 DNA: TGTGCCAGCAGTCCGCAGGGGACTGGGGCCAACGTCCTGACTTTC
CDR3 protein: CASSPQGTGANVLTF

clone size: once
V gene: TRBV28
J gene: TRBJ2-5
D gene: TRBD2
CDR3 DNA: TGTGCCAGCAGTCCCGCAGCGGGGGGGCGAGAGACCCAGTACTTC
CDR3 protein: CASSPAAGGRETQYF

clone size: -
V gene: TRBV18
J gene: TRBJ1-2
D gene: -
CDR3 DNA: TGTGCCAGCTCACCCGGTAGAGGGCGGGGATATGGCTACACCTTC
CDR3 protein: CASSPGRGRGYGYTF

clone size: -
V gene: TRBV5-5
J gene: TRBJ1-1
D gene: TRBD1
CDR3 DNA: TGTGCCAGCAGCAGCAACAGGGGCCTGAACACTGAAGCTTTCTTT
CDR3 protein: CASSSNRGLNTEAFF

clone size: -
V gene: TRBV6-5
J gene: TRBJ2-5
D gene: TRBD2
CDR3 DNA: TGTGCCAGCAGTTACCCGGGACTAGGCTCGGAGACCCAGTACTTC
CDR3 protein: CASSYPGLGSETQYF

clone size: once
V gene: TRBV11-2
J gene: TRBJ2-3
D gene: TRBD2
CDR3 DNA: TGTGCCAGCAGCTTAGGCGGGGGGGCAGGGACAGATACGCAGTATTTT
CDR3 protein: CASSLGGGAGTDTQYF

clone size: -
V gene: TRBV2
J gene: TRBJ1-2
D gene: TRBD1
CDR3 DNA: TGTGCCAGCTTCGGACAGGGGAGTTCACTCGAAAATGGCTACACCTTC
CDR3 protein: CASFGQGSSLENGYTF

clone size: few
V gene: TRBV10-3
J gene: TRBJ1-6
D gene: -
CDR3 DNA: TGTGCCATCAGGTCCGGGGAAGATTCACCCCTCCACTTT
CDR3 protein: CAIRSGEDSPLHF

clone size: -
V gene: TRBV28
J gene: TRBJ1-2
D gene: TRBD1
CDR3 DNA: TGTGCCAGCAGGGGACAGGGGGCTAGTGGCTACACCTTC
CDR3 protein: CASRGQGASGYTF